Detailed here is one T cell receptor (beta chain). These data originate in a study of shared clonotypes between healthy human individuals. On the study more broadly: Three plates were used per donor for CD4 naive, three for CD4 memory, two for CD8 naive and one for CD8 memory.

Only in-frame clones appear in the TCRdb table, and some are missing; sequencing was by immunoSEQ multiplex PCR. Among about 2.4 million clones listed, roughly 93% were seen once. Trimming took off 1 base at V and 0 bases at J, with 7 bases between the two ends. CDR3 length: 15 residues. CDR1 is SGHDT, CDR2 YYEEEE, per germline. The origin of this receptor is a young man in good health. Some clones in this sample may be carry-over from other donors' samples. The chain combines TRBV5-6 with TRBJ1-4; D remains unclear. Sequenced sample: naive CD4+ T cells from PBMCs. Subset described: CD45RA+ positively selected. CDR3 nucleotides: TGTGCCAGCAGCTTGTTGGGTTCAACTAATGAAAAACTGTTTTTT. Protein: CASSLLGSTNEKLFF.